These T cell receptor beta chains were read from a single sample in a study of T cell responses to AZD1222 COVID-19 vaccine. Using immunoSEQ multiplex PCR, the repertoire was profiled, and TCRdb retains in-frame clones only, with some absent. The sample yields about 55,000 clones, around nine tenths seen once. Sequencing used peripheral blood, obtained on day 0 of AZD1222 vaccination. Source of these receptors: an adult in good health. CDR3s include the opening cysteine and the closing phenylalanine or tryptophan. The D gene is left open where the match is weak. Clone size is not always given. Where it is, it says once, few, many or a class for expanded clones.

clone size | J gene | D gene | V gene | CDR3 DNA | CDR3 protein
- | TRBJ2-3 | - | TRBV4-2 | TGTGCCAGCAGCCAAGATCTTTTGGCGGGGGCGGGCACCACAGATACGCAGTATTTT | CASSQDLLAGAGTTDTQYF
- | TRBJ2-1 | TRBD1 | TRBV7-9 | TGTGCCAGCAGCCCCGGACAGGGGAACTTCGATGAGCAGTTCTTC | CASSPGQGNFDEQFF
- | TRBJ2-3 | TRBD2 | TRBV5-4 | TGTGCCAGCAGCTACGGGGGGGCGGGCGATACGCAGTATTTT | CASSYGGAGDTQYF
- | TRBJ1-2 | TRBD1 | TRBV6-5 | TGTGCCAGCAGGGGAACAGGGGCAGGCGGCTACACCTTC | CASRGTGAGGYTF
- | TRBJ1-5 | TRBD1 | TRBV12-3/TRBV12-4 | TGTGCCAGCAGAGGGACAGGGAGGGTGCCCCAGCATTTT | CASRGTGRVPQHF
- | TRBJ1-5 | - | TRBV28 | TGTGCCAGCAGTTTACCCCCCCTAGGTCAGCCCCAGCATTTT | CASSLPPLGQPQHF
- | TRBJ1-3 | - | TRBV28 | TGTGCCAGCAGCCCCAGTTCTTTGAGCTCTGGAAACACCATATATTTT | CASSPSSLSSGNTIYF
once | TRBJ1-6 | - | TRBV19 | TGTGCCAGTAGTCTAAACTATAATTCACCCCTCCACTTT | CASSLNYNSPLHF
- | TRBJ1-2 | TRBD1 | TRBV28 | TGTGCCGCCCACAGGGGGCAAGCTGGCTACACCTTC | CAAHRGQAGYTF
- | TRBJ2-7 | - | TRBV11-2 | TGTGCCAGCAGCTCGCCGGGGCTAGCGAGGAGGTACGAGCAGTACTTC | CASSSPGLARRYEQYF
- | TRBJ1-2 | - | TRBV6-1 | TGTGCCAGTGGGGACGGTGCTAACTATGGCTACACCTTC | CASGDGANYGYTF
- | TRBJ1-5 | - | TRBV6-1 | TGTGCCAGCAGTGAGCAAGTTCAGGGATATAGCAATCAGCCCCAGCATTTT | CASSEQVQGYSNQPQHF
- | TRBJ1-5 | - | TRBV7-5 | TGTGTCAGAAGCTTAGTATCCGACAGATTCAATCAGCCCCAGCATTTT | CVRSLVSDRFNQPQHF
- | TRBJ1-1 | - | TRBV6-2/TRBV6-3 | TGTGCCAGCAGTTACATGGCGGGTCGCCTTGGCACTGAAGCTTTCTTT | CASSYMAGRLGTEAFF
- | TRBJ1-6 | - | TRBV30 | TGTGCCTGGAGTGTACAAAGGCTGAATGCCCTCCACTTT | CAWSVQRLNALHF
- | TRBJ1-2 | - | TRBV6-2/TRBV6-3 | TGTGCCAGCAGTTATGGTGGGGGACGGTATGGCTACACCTTC | CASSYGGGRYGYTF
- | TRBJ2-7 | TRBD1 | TRBV6-5 | TGTGCCAGCACCAACAGGGGGCGGTTGGAAGAGCAGTACTTC | CASTNRGRLEEQYF
- | TRBJ2-7 | TRBD1 | TRBV7-6 | TGTGCCAGCAGCGCAGACCCATACAGGGGCATAAGCTCCTACGAGCAGTACTTC | CASSADPYRGISSYEQYF
- | TRBJ1-3 | TRBD1 | TRBV6-1 | TGTGCCAGCAGTGAAGACAGGGGGCCCTCTGGAAACACCATATATTTT | CASSEDRGPSGNTIYF
- | TRBJ1-2 | - | TRBV6-2/TRBV6-3 | TGTGCCAGCAGCGTAAGGCGTGTCTATGGCTACACCTTC | CASSVRRVYGYTF
- | TRBJ2-5 | - | TRBV27 | TGTGCCAGCAGTCAACGATACCAAGAGACCCAGTACTTC | CASSQRYQETQYF
- | TRBJ1-2 | TRBD1 | TRBV7-9 | TGTGCCAGCACCTTAGGACAGGTTCAGCAGAATGGCTACACCTTC | CASTLGQVQQNGYTF
- | TRBJ2-7 | TRBD2 | TRBV7-9 | TGTGCCAGCAGCTTAGCGGCTAGCGGGGGGGCATCCTACGAGCAGTACTTC | CASSLAASGGASYEQYF
- | TRBJ2-3 | TRBD2 | TRBV4-1 | TGCGCCAGCAGCCCTGTTATCAGCGGGGGCACAGATACGCAGTATTTT | CASSPVISGGTDTQYF
- | TRBJ2-7 | - | TRBV7-9 | TGTGCCAGCAGCCCCGGGGTCCAGAGGTCCTACGAGCAGTACTTC | CASSPGVQRSYEQYF
once | TRBJ1-5 | - | TRBV10-3 | TGTGCCATCAGTGGGGACATTAGCAATCAGCCCCAGCATTTT | CAISGDISNQPQHF
few | TRBJ2-5 | - | TRBV11-2 | TGTGCCAGCAGCTTAGGAGGGGGGGGAGAGACCCAGTACTTC | CASSLGGGGETQYF
- | TRBJ1-2 | - | TRBV27 | TGTGCCAGCCGTGCGTGGGGGGACCAACCTAACTATGGCTACACCTTC | CASRAWGDQPNYGYTF
- | TRBJ2-1 | - | TRBV3-1/TRBV3-2 | TGTGCCAGCAGCCAAAGGGGGGGGAATGAGCAGTTCTTC | CASSQRGGNEQFF
- | TRBJ2-6 | TRBD1 | TRBV19 | TGTGCCAGTACCCAACCCGGGACAGCATTCTCTGGGGCCAACGTCCTGACTTTC | CASTQPGTAFSGANVLTF
- | TRBJ2-6 | - | TRBV7-9 | TGTGCCAGCAGCTTAGGTAGGGACACTATCTCTGGGGCCAACGTCCTGACTTTC | CASSLGRDTISGANVLTF
- | TRBJ2-7 | TRBD1 | TRBV3-1/TRBV3-2 | TGTGCCACCCCACACCTGACAGGGGCCTACGAGCAGTACTTC | CATPHLTGAYEQYF
- | TRBJ2-7 | TRBD1 | TRBV5-8 | TGTGCCAGCAGCGCCAGGACAGGGTCCTACGAGCAGTACTTC | CASSARTGSYEQYF
- | TRBJ1-5 | - | TRBV28 | TGTGCCAGCAGTTCGACCGGGACAAATAGCAATCAGCCCCAGCATTTT | CASSSTGTNSNQPQHF
- | TRBJ1-3 | - | TRBV9 | TGTGCCAGCAGCGTAGACGGGGTCTCTGGAAACACCATATATTTT | CASSVDGVSGNTIYF
- | TRBJ2-1 | TRBD2 | TRBV2 | TGTGCCACCGGTAGCGGGGTCTACAATGAGCAGTTCTTC | CATGSGVYNEQFF
- | TRBJ2-1 | - | TRBV5-1 | TGCGCCAGCAGCTTGGACAGGACTTACAATGAGCAGTTCTTC | CASSLDRTYNEQFF
- | TRBJ1-5 | - | TRBV4-2 | TGTGCCAGCAGCCAATCCGGACCCAATCAGCCCCAGCATTTT | CASSQSGPNQPQHF
- | TRBJ1-6 | - | TRBV14 | TGTGCCAGCAGCCCGCGCATCGTTCCGGGGTCACCCCTCCACTTT | CASSPRIVPGSPLHF
- | TRBJ1-1 | - | TRBV7-3 | TGTGCCAGCAGCTTATTAGGGGACGCGACTGAAGCTTTCTTT | CASSLLGDATEAFF
- | TRBJ1-1 | - | TRBV9 | TGTGCCAGCAGCCCCCAAGTCGGACAGAGGAACACTGAAGCTTTCTTT | CASSPQVGQRNTEAFF
- | TRBJ1-2 | - | TRBV30 | TGTGCCTGGAGTGTAGAGGTTTGGGGTGGCTACACCTTC | CAWSVEVWGGYTF
few | TRBJ2-1 | - | TRBV4-1 | TGCGCCAGCAGCCAAGTGGGATCTGATGAGCAGTTCTTC | CASSQVGSDEQFF
medium-sized | TRBJ2-3 | - | TRBV27 | TGTGCCAGCAGCCCCTGGACGGACCCAGATACGCAGTATTTT | CASSPWTDPDTQYF
- | TRBJ1-1 | - | TRBV6-2/TRBV6-3 | TGTGCCAGCAGTGACCGGACAGCCTTGAACACTGAAGCTTTCTTT | CASSDRTALNTEAFF
few | TRBJ1-1 | - | TRBV20-1 | TGCAGTGCTAGTGCTGTTCCTGAAGCTTTCTTT | CSASAVPEAFF
- | TRBJ1-2 | - | TRBV7-8 | TGTGCCAGCAGCCTAGCGGTGGAACCCCTTCACGGAGGCTACACCTTC | CASSLAVEPLHGGYTF
- | TRBJ1-1 | - | TRBV2 | TGTGCCAGCAGTGTATTTGGGTTTGAAGCTTTCTTT | CASSVFGFEAFF
- | TRBJ2-3 | - | TRBV5-8 | TGTGCCAGCAGCTTGGCCACCCGGGTTCAAGATACGCAGTATTTT | CASSLATRVQDTQYF
- | TRBJ2-2 | - | TRBV9 | TGTGCCAGCAGCCTTCGGACGGTCACCGGGGAGCTGTTTTTT | CASSLRTVTGELFF
- | TRBJ1-3 | - | TRBV21-1 | TGTGCCAGCAGCAAAAGGGACAGGGCCGCTCCCTCTGGAAACACCATATATTTT | CASSKRDRAAPSGNTIYF
- | TRBJ1-1 | TRBD1 | TRBV4-1 | TGCGCCAGCAGCCAACCAGACAGGGGTGAAGCTTTCTTT | CASSQPDRGEAFF
- | TRBJ1-1 | TRBD1 | TRBV3-1/TRBV3-2 | TGTGCCAGCAGCCAAGTGACCAGGGGGTATTCTTCGAGCACTGAAGCTTTCTTT | CASSQVTRGYSSSTEAFF
once | TRBJ2-1 | - | TRBV7-9 | TGTGCCAGCAGCTCAGAATTGAACAGGGACCGTAAGTTCTTC | CASSSELNRDRKFF